The T cell receptor beta chain described here comes from a study of early T cells in non-severe SARS-CoV-2 infection. Per germline, CDR1 MGHRA and CDR2 YSYEKL. V lost 1 base, J lost 0 bases, and 7 bases lay in between. There are 14 residues in the CDR3. This clonotype came up many times. Attachment of unique molecular identifiers was made to individual cDNA molecules. TCRdb itself ran the 5' RACE reads through MiXCR, one entry per CDR3 protein. The sample records just over 95,000 distinct CDR3 sequences, more than 9.5% being singletons. The V and J genes are TRBV4-1 and TRBJ2-7, with D uncertain. The receptor comes from an adult who was a healthcare worker with PCR-confirmed SARS-CoV-2 infection or an uninfected control (not recorded which). The sample consisted of whole blood. CDR3 sequence (DNA): TGCGCCAGCAGCCAAGTAAGGGACTCCTACGAGCAGTACTTC. As protein: CASSQVRDSYEQYF.